This T cell receptor beta chain was documented in a study of blood T cell repertoires in COVID-19. Study overall: From the United States, Italy and Spain came samples of acute and convalescent COVID-19. The cDNA or gDNA used as material had been derived from T cells, B-cell-depleted T cells, or PBMCs.

This CDR3 region has 15 residues. CDR1 and CDR2 from the germline V gene are SNHLY and FYNNEI. Losses at the gene ends were 6 bases for V and 2 bases for J; bases not matched to a gene: 6. How the authors handled the data: It was from reference gene primer amplification that nucleated cell counts were estimated. TCRdb keeps only in-frame clones here, not all; method: immunoSEQ multiplex PCR. The D gene and trimming were derived from the DNA, and the V and J assignments and clone size from that table. The sample has approximately 230,000 clones, around 88% seen once. The chain has TRBV2 and TRBJ1-4; 7 nucleotides agree with TRBD1. The sequence derives from a man at least 80 years old with acute or convalescent COVID-19. The sequenced sample consisted of peripheral blood. CDR3 loop: CASSLDRVTNEKLFF. Here the CDR3 DNA reads TGTGCCAGCAGCCTCGACAGGGTCACTAATGAAAAACTGTTTTTT.